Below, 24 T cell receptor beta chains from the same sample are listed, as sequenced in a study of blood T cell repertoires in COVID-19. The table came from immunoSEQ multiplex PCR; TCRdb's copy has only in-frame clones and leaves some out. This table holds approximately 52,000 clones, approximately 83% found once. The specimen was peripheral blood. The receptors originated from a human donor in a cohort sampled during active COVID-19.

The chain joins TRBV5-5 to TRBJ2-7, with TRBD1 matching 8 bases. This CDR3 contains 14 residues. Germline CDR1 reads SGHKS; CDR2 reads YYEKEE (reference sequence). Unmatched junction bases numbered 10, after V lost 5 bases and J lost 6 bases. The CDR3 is CASRRTGLSGEQYF. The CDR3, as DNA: TGTGCCAGCAGACGGACAGGGTTGAGTGGCGAGCAGTACTTC.

The CDR3 sequence: CSVTGTGNTIYF. CDR3 sequence (DNA): TGCAGCGTGACAGGGACTGGAAACACCATATATTTT. This chain links TRBV29-1 with TRBJ1-3; 7 bases fit TRBD1. CDR3 length equals 12 residues. Per the germline V gene, CDR1 is SQVTM and CDR2 is ANQGSEA. The trim removed 6 bases at V and 2 bases at J, leaving 1 base unmatched.

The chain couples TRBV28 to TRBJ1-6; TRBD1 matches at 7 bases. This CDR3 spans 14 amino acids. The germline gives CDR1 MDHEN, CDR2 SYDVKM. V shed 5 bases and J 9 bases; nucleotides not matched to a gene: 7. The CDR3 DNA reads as TGTGCCAGCAGTATAGGACAGGACGGTTCACCCCTCCACTTT. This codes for CASSIGQDGSPLHF.

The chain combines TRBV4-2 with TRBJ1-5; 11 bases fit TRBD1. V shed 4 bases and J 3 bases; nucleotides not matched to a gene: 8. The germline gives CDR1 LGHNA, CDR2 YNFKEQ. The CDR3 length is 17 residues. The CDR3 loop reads CASSPSGQGASNQPQHF. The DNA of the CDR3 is TGTGCCAGCAGCCCGAGTGGACAGGGGGCCTCCAATCAGCCCCAGCATTTT.

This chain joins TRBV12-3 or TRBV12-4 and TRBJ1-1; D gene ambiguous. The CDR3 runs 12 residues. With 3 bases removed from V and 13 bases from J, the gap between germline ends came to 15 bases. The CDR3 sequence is CASSLPTGKHFF. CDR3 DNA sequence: TGTGCCAGCAGTTTGCCGACGGGTAAGCATTTCTTT.

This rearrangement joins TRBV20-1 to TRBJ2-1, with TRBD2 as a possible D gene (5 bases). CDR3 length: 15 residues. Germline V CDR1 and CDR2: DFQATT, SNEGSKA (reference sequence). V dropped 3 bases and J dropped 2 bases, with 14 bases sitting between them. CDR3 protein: CSASDPGGPYNEQFF. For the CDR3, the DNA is TGCAGTGCTAGTGATCCGGGCGGGCCCTACAATGAGCAGTTCTTC.

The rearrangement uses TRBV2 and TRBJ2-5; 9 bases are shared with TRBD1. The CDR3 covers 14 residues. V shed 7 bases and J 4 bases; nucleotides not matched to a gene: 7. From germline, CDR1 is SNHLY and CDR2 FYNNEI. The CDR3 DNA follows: TGTGCCAGCAAGGGTCAGACAGGGGGAGAGACCCAGTACTTC. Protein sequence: CASKGQTGGETQYF.

CDR3 region: CASSLASLAGAHEQYF. CDR3 nucleotide sequence: TGTGCCAGCAGCTTAGCATCCCTAGCGGGAGCCCACGAGCAGTACTTC. The chain has TRBV7-2 and TRBJ2-7; 10 bases agree with TRBD2. Germline values: CDR1 SGHTA, CDR2 FQGNSA. J gave up 5 bases and V 0 bases, and 7 bases lay outside the gene matches. This CDR3 has 16 amino acids.

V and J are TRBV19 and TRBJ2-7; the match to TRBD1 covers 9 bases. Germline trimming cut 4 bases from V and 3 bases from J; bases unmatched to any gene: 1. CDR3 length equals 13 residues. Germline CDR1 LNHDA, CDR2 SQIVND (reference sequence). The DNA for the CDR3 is TGTGCCAGTAGTAGGGGACAGGGCTACGAGCAGTACTTC. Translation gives CASSRGQGYEQYF. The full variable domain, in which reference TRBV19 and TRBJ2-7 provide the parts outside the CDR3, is DGGITQSPKYLFRKEGQNVTLSCEQNLNHDAMYWYRQDPGQGLRLIYYSQIVNDFQKGDIAEGYSVSREKKESFPLTVTSAQKNPTAFYLCASSRGQGYEQYFGPGTRLTVT.

The CDR3 region is CASSDLGGSSYNEQFF. The DNA of the CDR3 is TGTGCCAGCAGTGATCTCGGGGGGAGCTCCTACAATGAGCAGTTCTTC. The chain couples TRBV6-4 to TRBJ2-1; 7 positions match TRBD2. Germline V lookup: CDR1 MRHNA, CDR2 SNTAGT. The CDR3 extends over 16 amino acids. Losses at the gene ends were 3 bases for V and 0 bases for J; bases not matched to a gene: 5.

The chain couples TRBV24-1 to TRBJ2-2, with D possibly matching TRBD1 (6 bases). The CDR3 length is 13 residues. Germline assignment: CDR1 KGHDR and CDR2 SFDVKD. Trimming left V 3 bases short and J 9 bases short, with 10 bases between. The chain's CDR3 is CATSDRGSRELFF. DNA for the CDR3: TGTGCCACCAGTGATAGGGGGTCGCGGGAGCTGTTTTTT.

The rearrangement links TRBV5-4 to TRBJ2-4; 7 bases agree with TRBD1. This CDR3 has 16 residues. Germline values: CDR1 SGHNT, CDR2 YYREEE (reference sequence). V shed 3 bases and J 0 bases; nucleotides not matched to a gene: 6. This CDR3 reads CASSSQTGLAKNIQYF. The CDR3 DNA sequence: TGTGCCAGCAGCTCCCAGACAGGGTTAGCCAAAAACATTCAGTACTTC.

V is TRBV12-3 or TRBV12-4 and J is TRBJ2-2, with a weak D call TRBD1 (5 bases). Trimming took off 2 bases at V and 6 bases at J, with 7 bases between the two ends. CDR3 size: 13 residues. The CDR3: CASSLRGSGELFF. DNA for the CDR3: TGTGCCAGCAGTTTAAGGGGATCCGGGGAGCTGTTTTTT.

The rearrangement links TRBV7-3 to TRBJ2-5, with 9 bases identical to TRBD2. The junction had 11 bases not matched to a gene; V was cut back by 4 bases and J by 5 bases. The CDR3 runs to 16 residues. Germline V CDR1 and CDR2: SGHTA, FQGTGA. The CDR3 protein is CASSSLKLGLAETQYF. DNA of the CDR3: TGTGCCAGCAGCTCATTGAAGTTGGGACTAGCTGAGACCCAGTACTTC.

The CDR3 reads CASRGKGQQETQYF. In nucleotides, the CDR3 is TGTGCCAGCAGGGGGAAGGGGCAGCAAGAGACCCAGTACTTC. V is TRBV7-9 and J is TRBJ2-5, with D possibly TRBD1 on 5 matching bases. This CDR3 is 14 amino acids long. Germline V gene sequence: CDR1 SEHNR, CDR2 FQNEAQ (reference sequence). The germline V and J ends were trimmed by 6 bases and 2 bases, with 13 bases remaining between them.

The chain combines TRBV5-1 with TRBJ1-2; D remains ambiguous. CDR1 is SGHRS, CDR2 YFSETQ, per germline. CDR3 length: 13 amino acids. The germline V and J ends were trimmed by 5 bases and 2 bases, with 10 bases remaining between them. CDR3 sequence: CASSLSSNYGYTF. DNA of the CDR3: TGCGCCAGCAGTCTGTCGTCGAACTATGGCTACACCTTC. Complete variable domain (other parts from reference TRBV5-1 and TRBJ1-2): KAGVTQTPRYLIKTRGQQVTLSCSPISGHRSVSWYQQTPGQGLQFLFEYFSETQRNKGNFPGRFSGRQFSNSRSEMNVSTLELGDSALYLCASSLSSNYGYTFGSGTRLTVV.

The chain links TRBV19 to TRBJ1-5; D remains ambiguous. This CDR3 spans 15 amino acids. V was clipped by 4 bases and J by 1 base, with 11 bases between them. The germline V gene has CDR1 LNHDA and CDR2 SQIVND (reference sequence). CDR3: CASSTYGISNQPQHF. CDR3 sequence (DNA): TGTGCCAGTAGTACCTACGGGATAAGCAATCAGCCCCAGCATTTT. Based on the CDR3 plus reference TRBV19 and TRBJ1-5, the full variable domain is DGGITQSPKYLFRKEGQNVTLSCEQNLNHDAMYWYRQDPGQGLRLIYYSQIVNDFQKGDIAEGYSVSREKKESFPLTVTSAQKNPTAFYLCASSTYGISNQPQHFGDGTRLSIL.

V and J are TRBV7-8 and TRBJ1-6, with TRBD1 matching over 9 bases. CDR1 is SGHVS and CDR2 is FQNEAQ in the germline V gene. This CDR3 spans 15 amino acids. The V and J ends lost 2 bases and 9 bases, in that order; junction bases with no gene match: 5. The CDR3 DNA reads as TGTGCCAGCAGCTTATCCCGGACAGGGGCTTCACCCCTCCACTTT. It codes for CASSLSRTGASPLHF.

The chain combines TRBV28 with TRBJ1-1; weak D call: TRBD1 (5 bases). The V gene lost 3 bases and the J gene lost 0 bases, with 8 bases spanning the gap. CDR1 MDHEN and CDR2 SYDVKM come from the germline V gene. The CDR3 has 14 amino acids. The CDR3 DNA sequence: TGTGCCAGCAGTTTCGGGGGGTTGAACACTGAAGCTTTCTTT. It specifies CASSFGGLNTEAFF.

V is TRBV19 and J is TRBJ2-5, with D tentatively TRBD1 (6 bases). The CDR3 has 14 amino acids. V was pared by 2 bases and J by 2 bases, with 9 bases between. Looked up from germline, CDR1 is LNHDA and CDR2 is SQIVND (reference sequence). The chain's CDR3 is CASSIIQGQETQYF. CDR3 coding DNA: TGTGCCAGTAGTATAATTCAGGGGCAAGAGACCCAGTACTTC.

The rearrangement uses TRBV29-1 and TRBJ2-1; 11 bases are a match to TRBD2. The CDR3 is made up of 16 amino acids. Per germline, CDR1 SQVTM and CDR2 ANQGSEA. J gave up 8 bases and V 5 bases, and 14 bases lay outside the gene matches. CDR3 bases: TGCAGCGTTAAAAACGTAGCGGGAGGGTCTAGGTATGAGCAGTTCTTC. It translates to CSVKNVAGGSRYEQFF.

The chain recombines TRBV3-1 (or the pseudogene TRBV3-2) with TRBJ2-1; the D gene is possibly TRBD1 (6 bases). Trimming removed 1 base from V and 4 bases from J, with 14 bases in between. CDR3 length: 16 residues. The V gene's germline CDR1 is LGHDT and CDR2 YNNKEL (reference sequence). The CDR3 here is CASSQVSTGNYNEQFF. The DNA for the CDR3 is TGTGCCAGCAGCCAAGTCTCTACAGGGAATTACAATGAGCAGTTCTTC.

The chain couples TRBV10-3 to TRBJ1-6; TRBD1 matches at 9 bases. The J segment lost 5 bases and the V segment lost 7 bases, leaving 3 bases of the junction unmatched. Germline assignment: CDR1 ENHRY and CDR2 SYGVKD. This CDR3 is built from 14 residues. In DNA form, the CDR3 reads TGTGCCATCAATGGGGACAGGGATAATTCACCCCTCCACTTT. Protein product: CAINGDRDNSPLHF.

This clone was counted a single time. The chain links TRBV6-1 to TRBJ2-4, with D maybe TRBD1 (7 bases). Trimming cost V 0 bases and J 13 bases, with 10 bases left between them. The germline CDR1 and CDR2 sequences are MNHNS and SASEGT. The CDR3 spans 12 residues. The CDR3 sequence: CASSEAQGGQYF. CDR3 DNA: TGTGCCAGCAGTGAAGCCCAGGGGGGCCAGTACTTC.